This T cell receptor beta chain appears in the sequencing data of a study of CD8 T cells in Susac syndrome. The V end was cut by 9 bases, the J end by 0 bases, with 11 bases between. Germline V lookup: CDR1 KGHDR, CDR2 SFDVKD. CDR3 length equals 13 residues. From blood CD8+ and CD4+ T cells, TCR beta sequences were generated. The multiple sclerosis control group comprised treatment-naive patients with stable or active relapsing-remitting disease. TEMRA cells were FACS-enriched, unlike CD8+ and CD4+ T cells, which were negatively isolated. RNA was extracted with the RNeasy kit, and a quantity of about 0.5 to 1 ug was reverse transcribed using random hexamers. TCR beta CDR3 was amplified by immunoSEQ multiplex PCR. This amplification extended across 54 Vbeta and 13 Jbeta segments. TCRdb analysed the immunoSEQ multiplex PCR reads with MiXCR anew, one entry per CDR3 protein. The table lists about 130,000 distinct CDR3 sequences, approximately 89% of them singletons, with roughly 0.25% in the top ten.

The chain combines TRBV24-1 with TRBJ2-7; D may match TRBD1 or TRBD2 (5 bases each). The source of this sequence is a human donor with multiple sclerosis. The sample taken for sequencing was CD8+ T cells from PBMCs. CDR3: CATGGRNSYEQYF. The CDR3 DNA sequence: TGTGCCACCGGGGGACGGAACTCCTACGAGCAGTACTTC.